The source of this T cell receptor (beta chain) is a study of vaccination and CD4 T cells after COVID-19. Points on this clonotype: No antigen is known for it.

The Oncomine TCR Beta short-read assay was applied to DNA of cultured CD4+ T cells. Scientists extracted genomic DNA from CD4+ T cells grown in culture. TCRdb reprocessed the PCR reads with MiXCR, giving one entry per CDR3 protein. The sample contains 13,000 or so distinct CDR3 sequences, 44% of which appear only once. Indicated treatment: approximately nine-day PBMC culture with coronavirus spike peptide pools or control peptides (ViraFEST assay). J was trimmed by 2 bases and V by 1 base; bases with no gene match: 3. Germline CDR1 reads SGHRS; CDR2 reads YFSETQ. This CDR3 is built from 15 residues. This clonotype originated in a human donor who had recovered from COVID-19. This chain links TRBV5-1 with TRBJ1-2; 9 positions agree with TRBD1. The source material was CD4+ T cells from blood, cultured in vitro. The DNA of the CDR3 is TGCGCCAGCAGCTTGACAGGACAGGGGAACTATGGCTACACCTTC. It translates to CASSLTGQGNYGYTF.